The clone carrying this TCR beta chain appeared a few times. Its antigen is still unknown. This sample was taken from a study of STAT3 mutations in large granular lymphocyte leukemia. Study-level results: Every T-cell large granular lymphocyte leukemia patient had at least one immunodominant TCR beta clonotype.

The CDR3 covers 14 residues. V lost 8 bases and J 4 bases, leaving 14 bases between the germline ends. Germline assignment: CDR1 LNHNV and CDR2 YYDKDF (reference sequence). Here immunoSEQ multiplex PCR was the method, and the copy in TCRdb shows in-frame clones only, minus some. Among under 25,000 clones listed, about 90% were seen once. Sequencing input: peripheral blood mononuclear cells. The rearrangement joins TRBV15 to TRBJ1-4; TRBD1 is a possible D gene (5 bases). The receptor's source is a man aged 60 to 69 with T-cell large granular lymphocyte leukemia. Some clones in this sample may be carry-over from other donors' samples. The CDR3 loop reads CATCQGGLNEKLFF. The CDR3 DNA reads TGTGCCACCTGTCAGGGCGGGCTTAATGAAAAACTGTTTTTT.